The source of this T cell receptor (beta chain) is a study of shared clonotypes between healthy human individuals. Findings of the study overall: Clonotypes which were not shared had lower generation probabilities than clonotypes that all four donors shared.

This clone was observed once. Its specificity is not known. This table comes from immunoSEQ multiplex PCR, and its TCRdb copy is limited to in-frame clones, with some not included. In the table there are roughly 2.4 million clones, around 95% of which are singletons. Germline V gene lookup returns CDR1 SGHAT and CDR2 FQNNGV. The CDR3 is 16 amino acids. Trimming left V 2 bases short and J 10 bases short, with 23 bases between. The sequenced sample consisted of naive CD4+ T cells sorted from blood. This sample's subset: CD45RA+ positively selected. V gene TRBV11-2 combines with J gene TRBJ1-1; D is perhaps TRBD1 (6 bases). This TCR derives from a man younger than 35 in good health. Written as DNA, the CDR3 is TGTGCCAGCAGCTTACTCTACCAGGGGCTGAATTCCTTAGCTTTCTTT. It is translated as CASSLLYQGLNSLAFF.